The 15 T cell receptor beta chains below come from one sample, sequenced in a study of T cell responses to AZD1222 COVID-19 vaccine. The assay was immunoSEQ multiplex PCR, and TCRdb's table has in-frame clones only and misses some. The sample has about 270,000 clones; almost 95% are singletons. Here the sequenced sample was peripheral blood, taken 28 days after the second AZD1222 dose. The receptors stem from an adult who received the AZD1222 COVID-19 vaccine.

The CDR3 DNA reads TGTGCCAGCAGTTACCGGGGGGCGGGAGGGCCACTGTTCTTC. This translates into CASSYRGAGGPLFF. V and J are TRBV6-2 or TRBV6-3 and TRBJ2-1, with 9 bases aligning to TRBD2. V gave up 2 bases and J gave up 15 bases; unmatched junction bases: 11. This CDR3 contains 14 residues. The V gene's germline CDR1 is MNHEY and CDR2 SVGEGT.

This chain uses TRBV10-3 with TRBJ1-5; maybe TRBD1 (5 bases). This CDR3 comprises 14 residues. Deletions cut 7 bases from V and 3 bases from J, with 13 bases between. Germline assignment: CDR1 ENHRY and CDR2 SYGVKD. The CDR3, as DNA: TGTGCCATCATCGGGACGGAATACAATCAGCCCCAGCATTTT. Translated, it gives CAIIGTEYNQPQHF.

Only one count was recorded for this clone. The J gene is TRBJ1-5, the V gene TRBV3-1 (or the pseudogene TRBV3-2), with TRBD1 matching over 7 bases. CDR1 is LGHDT and CDR2 is YNNKEL in the germline V gene (reference sequence). V trimming: 6 bases; J trimming: 3 bases; junction bases outside the gene matches: 8. The CDR3 loop spans 15 amino acids. CDR3 sequence (DNA): TGTGCCAGCAGTTTGACAGGGACCAACAATCAGCCCCAGCATTTT. This encodes CASSLTGTNNQPQHF.

The chain joins TRBV29-1 to TRBJ1-2; 7 bases line up with TRBD1. Germline V lookup: CDR1 SQVTM, CDR2 ANQGSEA. V lost 3 bases, J lost 8 bases, and 9 bases stayed unmatched. This CDR3 region has 13 residues. The CDR3 coding sequence is TGCAGCGTTGATGGGACAGATGTTCACGGCTACACCTTC. Its protein product is CSVDGTDVHGYTF.

The genes are TRBV9 and TRBJ2-7, with a tentative D call TRBD1 (7 bases). Between the trimmed V and J ends, which lost 4 bases and 3 bases, there was a span of 26 bases. The germline CDR1 and CDR2 sequences are SGDLS and YYNGEE. This CDR3 spans 18 amino acids. The CDR3 spells CASSKGGGAGAAHYEQYF. CDR3 in DNA: TGTGCCAGCAGCAAAGGGGGCGGGGCTGGAGCGGCGCACTACGAGCAGTACTTC.

The chain carries TRBV28 and TRBJ1-6; D unresolved. This CDR3 is 12 amino acids long. In germline, CDR1 is MDHEN, CDR2 SYDVKM. Trimming took off 5 bases at V and 7 bases at J, with 6 bases between the two ends. CDR3 DNA sequence: TGTGCCAGCAGTCCACCAAATTCACCCCTCCACTTT. Translated, it gives CASSPPNSPLHF.

The count of this clone is one. CDR3 loop: CASSPPGNEKLFF. As DNA, the CDR3 is TGTGCCAGCTCACCACCGGGGAATGAAAAACTGTTTTTT. The genes are TRBV18 and TRBJ1-4; no clear D. The CDR3 spans 13 residues. Looked up from germline, CDR1 is KGHSH and CDR2 is LQKENI. V was cut by 0 bases and J by 5 bases, with 4 bases left in between.

V is TRBV28 and J is TRBJ1-5; D is uncertain. CDR1 and CDR2 (germline): MDHEN, SYDVKM. This CDR3 spans 15 amino acids. Between the trimmed V and J ends, which lost 8 bases and 7 bases, there was a span of 21 bases. CDR3 sequence: CASAPQRAPEQPQHF. CDR3 bases: TGTGCCAGCGCCCCTCAGAGGGCTCCAGAGCAGCCCCAGCATTTT.

The chain couples TRBV20-1 to TRBJ2-1; D gene uncertain. CDR1 is DFQATT, CDR2 SNEGSKA, per germline (reference sequence). The CDR3 length is 13 residues. With 3 bases removed from V and 0 bases from J, the gap between germline ends came to 6 bases. The chain's CDR3 is CSASPSSYNEQFF. Written as DNA, the CDR3 is TGCAGTGCTAGTCCTAGCTCCTACAATGAGCAGTTCTTC.

The CDR3 region has the DNA TGTGCCATCAGCCGCGCAGGGGTTCCCCAGCATTTT. This codes for CAISRAGVPQHF. The rearrangement joins TRBV10-3 to TRBJ1-5, with TRBD1 as a possible D gene (6 bases). Germline V gene lookup returns CDR1 ENHRY and CDR2 SYGVKD. The CDR3 has 12 amino acids. V was cut by 6 bases and J by 10 bases, with 13 bases left in between.

The chain uses TRBV12-3 or TRBV12-4 and TRBJ2-7, with D maybe TRBD2 (6 bases). This CDR3 has 12 amino acids. Trimming left V 6 bases short and J 7 bases short, with 13 bases between. In DNA, the CDR3 is TGTGCCAGCAGCCGGGACTCTGGGGAGCAGTACTTC. Protein: CASSRDSGEQYF.

The rearrangement uses TRBV11-2 and TRBJ2-1, with TRBD1 matching 7 bases. The CDR3 contains 15 residues. Trimming at V came to 0 bases and at J to 1 base, leaving 0 bases not matched to a gene. The germline V gene has CDR1 SGHAT and CDR2 FQNNGV. The CDR3 coding sequence is TGTGCCAGCAGCTTAGACAGGGGGTCCTACAATGAGCAGTTCTTC. Amino acid sequence: CASSLDRGSYNEQFF.

The sample holds a few counts of this clone. The sample contains more than one DNA sequence encoding this CDR3. This chain connects TRBV5-4 to TRBJ2-7, with TRBD1 as a possible D gene (6 bases). This CDR3 contains 15 residues. The V end lost 0 bases, the J end lost 0 bases, and 10 bases lay between the germline ends. Germline lookup yields CDR1 SGHNT and CDR2 YYREEE (reference sequence). The CDR3 reads CASSLGQGSSYEQYF. Here the CDR3 DNA reads TGTGCCAGCAGCTTGGGCCAGGGGAGCTCCTACGAGCAGTACTTC. Drawing the rest from reference TRBV5-4 and TRBJ2-7, the complete variable domain is ETGVTQSPTHLIKTRGQQVTLRCSSQSGHNTVSWYQQALGQGPQFIFQYYREEENGRGNFPPRFSGLQFPNYSSELNVNALELDDSALYLCASSLGQGSSYEQYFGPGTRLTVT.

The genes are TRBV2 and TRBJ2-2, with 8 bases matching TRBD1. V lost 6 bases and J lost 0; bases outside the gene matches: 6. Germline V lookup: CDR1 SNHLY, CDR2 FYNNEI. The CDR3 is made up of 16 amino acids. CDR3 in amino acids: CASRDTDRANTGELFF. As DNA, the CDR3 is TGTGCCAGCAGGGATACGGACAGGGCGAACACCGGGGAGCTGTTTTTT.

The chain combines TRBV9 with TRBJ1-1; 7 positions agree with TRBD1. The CDR3 runs 15 residues. Looked up from germline, CDR1 is SGDLS and CDR2 is YYNGEE. V trimming: 4 bases; J trimming: 3 bases; junction bases outside the gene matches: 9. In DNA form, the CDR3 reads TGTGCCAGCAGCCTCGACAGGGTTGCAGACACTGAAGCTTTCTTT. Translating gives CASSLDRVADTEAFF. The complete variable domain, with remaining parts taken from reference TRBV9 and TRBJ1-1, reads DSGVTQTPKHLITATGQRVTLRCSPRSGDLSVYWYQQSLDQGLQFLIQYYNGEERAKGNILERFSAQQFPDLHSELNLSSLELGDSALYFCASSLDRVADTEAFFGQGTRLTVV.